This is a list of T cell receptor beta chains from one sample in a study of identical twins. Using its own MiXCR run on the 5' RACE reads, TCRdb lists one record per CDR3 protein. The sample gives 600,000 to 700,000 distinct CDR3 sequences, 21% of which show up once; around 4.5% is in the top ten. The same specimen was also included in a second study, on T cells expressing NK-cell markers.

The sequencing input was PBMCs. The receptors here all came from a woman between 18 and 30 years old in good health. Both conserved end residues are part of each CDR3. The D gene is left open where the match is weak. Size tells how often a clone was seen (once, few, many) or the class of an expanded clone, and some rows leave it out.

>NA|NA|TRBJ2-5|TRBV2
TGTGCCAGCATCAACAGCCGAGAGACCCAGTACTTC
CASINSRETQYF
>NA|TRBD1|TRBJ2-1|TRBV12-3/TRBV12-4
TGTGCCAGCAGTTCGGACAGGGTCAATGAGCAGTTCTTC
CASSSDRVNEQFF
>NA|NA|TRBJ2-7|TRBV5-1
TGCGCCAGCAGCTTGGGGGACCGGGCCCTCTACGAGCAGTACTTC
CASSLGDRALYEQYF
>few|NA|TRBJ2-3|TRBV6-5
TGTGCCAGCAGTTATTCGGGCCCACACACAGATACGCAGTATTTT
CASSYSGPHTDTQYF
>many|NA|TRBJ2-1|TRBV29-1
TGCAGCGTTGTATCAACGGTGGGCTACAATGAGCAGTTCTTC
CSVVSTVGYNEQFF
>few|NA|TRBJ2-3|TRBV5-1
TGCGCCAGCAGCACAGATCTGAGCACAGATACGCAGTATTTT
CASSTDLSTDTQYF
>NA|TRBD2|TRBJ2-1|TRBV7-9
TGTGCCAGCAGCTTAGGTCTAGCGGGAGCTGCTGAGCAGTTCTTC
CASSLGLAGAAEQFF
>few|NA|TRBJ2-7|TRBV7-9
TGTGCCAGCAGCTTCATGACCGAGCAGTACTTC
CASSFMTEQYF
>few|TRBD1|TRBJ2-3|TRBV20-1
TGCAGTGCTAGAGTAGGACAGGGTGGGAATACGCAGTATTTT
CSARVGQGGNTQYF
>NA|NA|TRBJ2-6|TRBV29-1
TGCAGCGTTGTTACTGGGGCCAACGTCCTGACTTTC
CSVVTGANVLTF
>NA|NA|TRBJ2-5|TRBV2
TGTGCCAGCAGTGTACTAGGTGGAGAGACCCAGTACTTC
CASSVLGGETQYF
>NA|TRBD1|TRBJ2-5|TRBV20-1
TGCAGTGCGGCGACAGGGTCCGACTTACAAGAGACCCAGTACTTC
CSAATGSDLQETQYF
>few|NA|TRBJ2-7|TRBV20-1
TGCAGTGCTAGCGACATTGCCTACGAGCAGTACTTC
CSASDIAYEQYF
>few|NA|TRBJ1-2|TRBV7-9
TGTGCCAGCAGCAGGACAACCTCCGACTATGGCTACACCTTC
CASSRTTSDYGYTF
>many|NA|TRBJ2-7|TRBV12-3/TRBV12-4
TGTGCCAGCAGTCCAACAATATACGAGCAGTACTTC
CASSPTIYEQYF